The 24 T cell receptor beta chains below were found in one sample sequenced in a study of shared clonotypes between healthy human individuals. The method was immunoSEQ multiplex PCR; TCRdb's version includes in-frame clones alone and lacks a portion of them. The repertoire holds about 1 million clones, with under 80% as singletons. What was sequenced was memory CD4+ T cells sorted from blood. Subset specified: CD45RA-negative fraction. These TCRs come from a man younger than 35 in good health.

The genes are TRBV6-5 and TRBJ2-2; D may be TRBD2 (5 bases). Per germline, CDR1 MNHEY and CDR2 SVGAGI. V was trimmed by 0 bases and J by 6 bases, leaving 8 bases between them. The CDR3 runs to 14 residues. The CDR3 loop reads CASSYSRGSGELFF. The CDR3 bases are TGTGCCAGCAGTTACTCTCGCGGGTCCGGGGAGCTGTTTTTT.

The chain is built from TRBV18 and TRBJ1-4; 7 nucleotides agree with TRBD1. The V segment lost 0 bases and the J segment 4 bases; nucleotides outside the gene matches: 5. CDR1 and CDR2 (germline): KGHSH, LQKENI. The CDR3 totals 16 residues. The DNA for the CDR3 is TGTGCCAGCTCACCACCAGGTACAGGGGATAATGAAAAACTGTTTTTT. Its protein product is CASSPPGTGDNEKLFF.

The CDR3: CASSRQASSYEQYF. For the CDR3, the DNA is TGTGCCAGCAGCCGACAGGCGAGCTCCTACGAGCAGTACTTC. The rearrangement uses TRBV7-9 and TRBJ2-7, with a possible D match to TRBD1 (6 bases). CDR3 length: 14 residues. Germline V gene lookup returns CDR1 SEHNR and CDR2 FQNEAQ (reference sequence). Deletions cut 5 bases from V and 0 bases from J, with 11 bases between.

This chain connects TRBV4-1 to TRBJ2-7; 9 nucleotides agree with TRBD1. The CDR3 sequence is 18 residues long. Trimming removed 0 bases from V and 5 bases from J; junction bases left unmatched: 14. CDR1 MGHRA and CDR2 YSYEKL come from the germline V gene. The CDR3, as DNA: TGCGCCAGCAGCCAAGATTTAGAAGAGGGGACAGGGAGGAACGAGCAGTACTTC. Its translation: CASSQDLEEGTGRNEQYF.

This clone was found once. V is TRBV6-6 and J is TRBJ1-2; 7 bases fit TRBD1. The CDR3 is made up of 14 amino acids. Per germline, CDR1 MNHNY and CDR2 SVGAGI (reference sequence). After removal of 5 bases from V and 7 bases from J, the junction contained 10 bases not matched to a gene. The CDR3 DNA is TGTGCCAGCAGTCCCGACAGGGAAGTCGGTGGCTACACCTTC. Its protein is CASSPDREVGGYTF.

This clone was found a few times. This rearrangement joins TRBV30 to TRBJ1-3; no reliable D call. The ends were cut back, 7 bases at V and 0 bases at J, with 13 bases in the middle. There are 14 residues in the CDR3. CDR1 is GTSNPN, CDR2 SVGIG, per germline (reference sequence). The CDR3 nucleotides read TGTGCCTACTGTACGGTGGGCTCTGGAAACACCATATATTTT. Protein product: CAYCTVGSGNTIYF.

This clone was recorded a few times. This rearrangement joins TRBV19 to TRBJ1-6; D gene uncertain. Trimming took off 3 bases at V and 9 bases at J, with 12 bases between the two ends. The CDR3 loop spans 14 amino acids. Germline CDR1 LNHDA, CDR2 SQIVND (reference sequence). Here the CDR3 reads CASSIEGTSSPLHF. CDR3 DNA sequence: TGTGCCAGTAGTATTGAGGGAACCAGTTCACCCCTCCACTTT. Filled out from reference TRBV19 and TRBJ1-6, the complete variable domain reads DGGITQSPKYLFRKEGQNVTLSCEQNLNHDAMYWYRQDPGQGLRLIYYSQIVNDFQKGDIAEGYSVSREKKESFPLTVTSAQKNPTAFYLCASSIEGTSSPLHFGNGTRLTVT.

V is TRBV6-1 and J is TRBJ1-4; D gene uncertain. There are 14 residues in the CDR3. The V gene lost 0 bases and the J gene lost 8 bases, with 10 bases spanning the gap. Germline V CDR1 and CDR2: MNHNS, SASEGT. The CDR3 nucleotides read TGTGCCAGCAGTGAAGCGATCAGGTTAGAAAAACTGTTTTTT. Protein sequence: CASSEAIRLEKLFF.

The rearrangement uses TRBV7-8 and TRBJ2-1; D is possibly TRBD2 (6 bases). CDR1 is SGHVS, CDR2 FQNEAQ, per germline. The CDR3 consists of 13 residues. CDR3 nucleotide sequence: TGTGCAACGCGGGAAACGGACTACAATGAGCAGTTCTTC. Translating gives CATRETDYNEQFF.

This chain connects TRBV5-1 to TRBJ2-1; D may be TRBD1 (6 bases). Per the germline V gene, CDR1 is SGHRS and CDR2 is YFSETQ. V lost 3 bases to trimming and J lost 6 bases, with 19 bases between them. This CDR3 is 16 amino acids long. CDR3 sequence reads: CASSWAGTPEFNEQFF. CDR3 nucleotide sequence: TGCGCCAGCAGCTGGGCCGGGACACCCGAATTCAATGAGCAGTTCTTC.

The chain uses TRBV6-6 and TRBJ2-3; tentative D call: TRBD2 (7 bases). The CDR3 runs to 15 residues. Per germline, CDR1 MNHNY and CDR2 SVGAGI (reference sequence). V was clipped by 7 bases and J by 4 bases, with 18 bases between them. The CDR3 DNA is TGTGCCAGCAAGGGACGCGGGGGCGGAGCAGATACGCAGTATTTT. As protein: CASKGRGGGADTQYF.

For this clone: Other DNA sequences in the sample encode the same CDR3. V is TRBV7-2 and J is TRBJ2-7; TRBD2 agrees at 12 bases. J was trimmed by 6 bases and V by 2 bases; bases with no gene match: 5. The germline CDR1 and CDR2 sequences are SGHTA and FQGNSA. The CDR3 contains 15 residues. CDR3 nucleotides: TGTGCCAGCAGCTTACTAGCGGGAGGGCCAGGCGAGCAGTACTTC. Amino acids: CASSLLAGGPGEQYF. Full variable domain (rest looked up from reference TRBV7-2 and TRBJ2-7): GAGVSQSPSNKVTEKGKDVELRCDPISGHTALYWYRQSLGQGLEFLIYFQGNSAPDKSGLPSDRFSAERTGGSVSTLTIQRTQQEDSAVYLCASSLLAGGPGEQYFGPGTRLTVT.

This rearrangement joins TRBV7-2 to TRBJ1-5; 7 nucleotides align to TRBD1. V lost 5 bases and J lost 3; bases outside the gene matches: 7. From germline, CDR1 is SGHTA and CDR2 FQGNSA. The CDR3 loop spans 15 amino acids. This chain's CDR3 is CASSPQTGSNQPQHF. The CDR3 coding sequence is TGTGCCAGCAGCCCGCAGACAGGGTCCAATCAGCCCCAGCATTTT.

A few counts support this clone. The CDR3 nucleotides read TGTGCCAGCAGTTACGAGGGTCAGCCCCAGCATTTT. Amino acid sequence: CASSYEGQPQHF. This chain links TRBV6-6 with TRBJ1-5; D is unclear. The V gene lost 2 bases and the J gene lost 6 bases, with 5 bases spanning the gap. The CDR3 extends over 12 amino acids. Per germline, CDR1 MNHNY and CDR2 SVGAGI (reference sequence).

The rearrangement uses TRBV10-3 and TRBJ1-5, with D uncertain. The CDR3 contains 14 residues. V shed 10 bases and J shed 6 bases, with 19 bases lying between them. Germline V gives CDR1 ENHRY, CDR2 SYGVKD. CDR3 nucleotide sequence: TGTGCCACTACTCCGGAGGGATCCAGTCAGCCCCAGCATTTT. It yields the protein CATTPEGSSQPQHF.

V gene TRBV5-8 combines with J gene TRBJ1-1; TRBD1 agrees at 9 bases. CDR1 is SGHTS, CDR2 YDEGEE, per germline. CDR3 length equals 14 residues. J gave up 4 bases and V 5 bases, and 6 bases lay outside the gene matches. In DNA, the CDR3 is TGTGCCAGCAGGATCGGGACAGGGAGCACTGAAGCTTTCTTT. It is translated as CASRIGTGSTEAFF. Variable domain in full (rest from reference TRBV5-8 and TRBJ1-1): EAGVTQSPTHLIKTRGQQATLRCSPISGHTSVYWYQQALGLGLQFLLWYDEGEERNRGNFPPRFSGRQFPNYSSELNVNALELEDSALYLCASRIGTGSTEAFFGQGTRLTVV.

In regard to this clone: The same CDR3 can be traced to other DNA sequences in this sample. The chain employs TRBV28 and TRBJ1-2; possibly TRBD1 for D (5 bases). The CDR3 extends over 13 amino acids. V was shortened by 5 bases and J by 2 bases, with 9 bases between the two germline ends. Germline V gives CDR1 MDHEN, CDR2 SYDVKM. CDR3 bases: TGTGCCAGCAGTAATCGGGGGAACTATGGCTACACCTTC. It translates to CASSNRGNYGYTF.

This rearrangement joins TRBV7-2 to TRBJ2-2; D unclear. Looked up from germline, CDR1 is SGHTA and CDR2 is FQGNSA. V lost 6 bases to trimming and J lost 9 bases, with 17 bases between them. CDR3 size: 14 residues. CDR3 region: CASRLFSSSRELFF. In nucleotides, the CDR3 is TGTGCCAGCAGACTATTCTCCAGTTCCCGGGAGCTGTTTTTT.

This chain joins TRBV11-1 and TRBJ2-2, with D unresolved. The V end was cut by 6 bases, the J end by 3 bases, with 11 bases between. The CDR3 consists of 14 residues. Looked up from germline, CDR1 is SGHAT and CDR2 is FQDESV (reference sequence). This CDR3 reads CASRRTQDTGELFF. CDR3 sequence (DNA): TGTGCCAGCAGACGGACCCAGGACACCGGGGAGCTGTTTTTT.

This chain joins TRBV11-3 and TRBJ1-4; 8 positions match TRBD1. The ends lost 5 bases at V and 3 bases at J; junction bases unmatched: 5. Germline CDR1 is SGHNT and CDR2 is YENEEA. The CDR3 is 15 residues long. In nucleotides, the CDR3 is TGTGCCAGCAGCCCAGGGGGCGCAGCTAATGAAAAACTGTTTTTT. Its protein is CASSPGGAANEKLFF.

Notes on this clone: The same CDR3 is also encoded by other DNA sequences in this sample. The J gene is TRBJ2-7, the V gene TRBV5-1, with 9 positions matching TRBD1. The CDR3 loop spans 14 amino acids. The trim removed 4 bases at V and 4 bases at J, leaving 6 bases unmatched. Per the germline V gene, CDR1 is SGHRS and CDR2 is YFSETQ. CDR3 in DNA: TGCGCCAGCAGCGCGACAGGGGGGAGTTACGAGCAGTACTTC. Translated, it gives CASSATGGSYEQYF.

The chain combines TRBV2 with TRBJ2-1; D is ambiguous. Per germline, CDR1 SNHLY and CDR2 FYNNEI. CDR3 size: 11 residues. V lost 5 bases, J lost 6 bases, and 5 bases lay in between. The chain's CDR3 is CASSPTNEQFF. The CDR3 DNA reads TGTGCCAGCAGTCCCACCAATGAGCAGTTCTTC.

In DNA form, the CDR3 reads TGTGCCAGCAGTGACCTACTAGCGGGGGATCGTTCCTACGAGCAGTACTTC. Amino acids: CASSDLLAGDRSYEQYF. The rearrangement joins TRBV2 to TRBJ2-5; 11 bases match TRBD2. With the DNA end fitting TRBJ2-7 better, the J assignment may be wrong. CDR1 SNHLY and CDR2 FYNNEI come from the germline V gene. The CDR3 is 17 residues long.

The rearrangement links TRBV19 to TRBJ1-5, with a weak D call TRBD1 (5 bases). CDR3 length: 16 amino acids. Trimming stripped 5 bases from V and 3 bases from J, with 17 bases between. Germline assignment: CDR1 LNHDA and CDR2 SQIVND (reference sequence). Here the CDR3 reads CASSSTGEGTNQPQHF. For the CDR3, the DNA is TGTGCCAGTAGTTCCACGGGGGAGGGGACCAATCAGCCCCAGCATTTT. Together with reference TRBV19 and TRBJ1-5, the CDR3 gives the full variable domain: DGGITQSPKYLFRKEGQNVTLSCEQNLNHDAMYWYRQDPGQGLRLIYYSQIVNDFQKGDIAEGYSVSREKKESFPLTVTSAQKNPTAFYLCASSSTGEGTNQPQHFGDGTRLSIL.